These 32 T cell receptor beta chains came from one sample sequenced in a study of blood T cell repertoires in COVID-19. Produced via immunoSEQ multiplex PCR; TCRdb's table is partial and in-frame only. The sample holds roughly 220,000 clones, about 91% seen once. Input material: PBMCs or T cells enriched from blood (not recorded which). The receptors originated from a woman aged 45-60 years with acute COVID-19.

The chain has TRBV29-1 and TRBJ2-7, with TRBD2 matching 7 bases. The CDR3 contains 15 residues. Germline trimming cut 3 bases from V and 3 bases from J; bases unmatched to any gene: 11. Germline CDR1 and CDR2: SQVTM and ANQGSEA. CDR3 amino acids: CSVELTASGDYEQYF. CDR3 sequence (DNA): TGCAGCGTTGAGCTTACGGCTAGCGGTGACTACGAGCAGTACTTC.

This chain uses TRBV27 with TRBJ2-1; no clear D. V gave up 7 bases and J gave up 5 bases, with 21 bases separating them. The CDR3 spans 16 residues. The germline gives CDR1 MNHEY, CDR2 SMNVEV (reference sequence). Written as DNA, the CDR3 is TGTGCCAGCAAAACGACCCAGGCCCTACACCACAATGAGCAGTTCTTC. It yields the protein CASKTTQALHHNEQFF.

The chain uses TRBV7-2 and TRBJ1-2; 7 nucleotides line up with TRBD1. Germline-derived CDR1 and CDR2 are SGHTA and FQGNSA. This CDR3 spans 14 amino acids. V lost 4 bases to trimming and J lost 5 bases; unmatched junction nucleotides: 7. The CDR3, as DNA: TGTGCCAGCAGCTCAGCCGGGACAGATTATGGCTACACCTTC. It is translated as CASSSAGTDYGYTF.

The chain has TRBV6-5 and TRBJ1-4; D remains ambiguous. The CDR3 loop spans 13 amino acids. Germline-derived CDR1 and CDR2 are MNHEY and SVGAGI. Trimming shortened V by 6 bases and J by 0 bases, and 5 bases separated the two germline ends. CDR3 bases: TGTGCCAGCAGCGGGGCAACTAATGAAAAACTGTTTTTT. As protein: CASSGATNEKLFF.

The chain recombines TRBV29-1 with TRBJ1-1; D unresolved. Germline CDR1 and CDR2: SQVTM and ANQGSEA. V gave up 4 bases and J gave up 1 base, with 10 bases separating them. The CDR3 length is 13 residues. The CDR3 sequence is CSVGGRQNTEAFF. The CDR3, as DNA: TGCAGCGTTGGAGGGCGGCAGAACACTGAAGCTTTCTTT.

The J gene is TRBJ2-6, the V gene TRBV9, with D perhaps matching TRBD1 (6 bases). Germline V gene lookup returns CDR1 SGDLS and CDR2 YYNGEE. Trimming removed 2 bases from V and 0 bases from J, with 12 bases in between. The CDR3 spans 17 residues. The CDR3 DNA follows: TGTGCCAGCAGCGTGGCGACAGGCCCCTCTGGGGCCAACGTCCTGACTTTC. Its translation: CASSVATGPSGANVLTF.

V is TRBV7-6 and J is TRBJ2-7, with TRBD2 matching over 14 bases. Germline V gene sequence: CDR1 SGHVS, CDR2 FNYEAQ. The CDR3 has 16 residues. V shed 5 bases, J shed 6 bases, and the junction held 9 bases outside the gene matches. CDR3 loop: CASSPRLAGGPGEQYF. The DNA of the CDR3 is TGTGCCAGCAGCCCGCGACTAGCGGGAGGGCCGGGCGAGCAGTACTTC.

CDR3 DNA sequence: TGTGCCAGCAGTTCACCTTGGACTAGCGGGAGGGGGACCGGGGAGCTGTTTTTT. Its translation is CASSSPWTSGRGTGELFF. The chain carries TRBV28 and TRBJ2-2; TRBD2 agrees at 15 bases. Looked up from germline, CDR1 is MDHEN and CDR2 is SYDVKM. CDR3 length: 18 residues. The V and J ends lost 4 bases and 5 bases, in that order; junction bases with no gene match: 8.

The rearrangement links TRBV4-2 to TRBJ1-6; possibly TRBD1 for D (6 bases). Germline CDR1 and CDR2: LGHNA and YNFKEQ. The germline V and J ends were trimmed by 0 bases and 10 bases, with 19 bases remaining between them. The CDR3 extends over 17 amino acids. In DNA form, the CDR3 reads TGTGCCAGCAGCCAAGATAGCAGGGGTGTAGCTAGATCACCCCTCCACTTT. Protein product: CASSQDSRGVARSPLHF.

The chain is built from TRBV30 and TRBJ1-2; 8 positions agree with TRBD1. V was clipped by 4 bases and J by 4 bases; unmatched bases: 11. The germline gives CDR1 GTSNPN, CDR2 SVGIG (reference sequence). The CDR3 runs 15 residues. The CDR3 reads CAWTRQGARVYGYTF. CDR3 sequence (DNA): TGTGCCTGGACTAGGCAGGGGGCGCGGGTCTATGGCTACACCTTC.

The gene calls are TRBV10-3 and TRBJ2-7, with D possibly TRBD1 on 7 matching bases. This CDR3 comprises 14 residues. CDR1 is ENHRY, CDR2 SYGVKD, per germline. The V gene lost 10 bases and the J gene lost 5 bases, with 21 bases spanning the gap. The CDR3 DNA sequence: TGTGCCACGATCCCGGCAGGGGGGTTCCACGAGCAGTACTTC. It yields the protein CATIPAGGFHEQYF.

The gene calls are TRBV10-3 and TRBJ2-7, with TRBD2 matching 12 bases. J gave up 7 bases and V 10 bases, and 8 bases lay outside the gene matches. CDR1 is ENHRY, CDR2 SYGVKD, per germline. This CDR3 contains 13 residues. In DNA form, the CDR3 reads TGTGCCACCCGACTAGCGGGAGCGGAGGAGCAGTACTTC. Its translation is CATRLAGAEEQYF.

This clone was recorded once. The genes are TRBV28 and TRBJ1-6, with 8 positions matching TRBD1. Germline loops: CDR1 MDHEN, CDR2 SYDVKM. The CDR3 covers 17 residues. Germline trimming cut 6 bases from V and 1 base from J; bases unmatched to any gene: 8. As DNA, the CDR3 is TGTGCCAGCAGACCGGACAGGGCGTCGTCCTATAATTCACCCCTCCACTTT. Translation gives CASRPDRASSYNSPLHF.

This chain links TRBV7-8 with TRBJ2-3, with 8 bases aligning to TRBD2. With 2 bases clipped from V and 4 bases from J, the junction kept 11 bases outside the gene matches. Germline CDR1 reads SGHVS; CDR2 reads FQNEAQ. The CDR3 has 17 amino acids. The CDR3 reads CASSLRSPGRAADTQYF. The DNA for the CDR3 is TGTGCCAGCAGCTTACGTAGCCCCGGGAGGGCCGCAGATACGCAGTATTTT.

The V and J genes are TRBV13 and TRBJ2-5, with TRBD1 matching 8 bases. Germline-derived CDR1 and CDR2 are PRHDT and FYEKMQ (reference sequence). The junction had 6 bases not matched to a gene; V was cut back by 4 bases and J by 5 bases. The CDR3 length is 14 residues. CDR3 nucleotide sequence: TGTGCCAGCAGCTCGGGACAGGACGAGGAGACCCAGTACTTC. Its translation is CASSSGQDEETQYF.

The chain has TRBV28 and TRBJ1-4; D might be TRBD1 (5 bases). The germline CDR1 and CDR2 sequences are MDHEN and SYDVKM. The germline V and J ends were trimmed by 7 bases and 3 bases, with 21 bases remaining between them. The CDR3 extends over 17 amino acids. This CDR3 reads CASTLWGPRASNEKLFF. In DNA, the CDR3 is TGTGCCAGCACCTTATGGGGCCCCAGGGCTTCTAATGAAAAACTGTTTTTT.

The chain recombines TRBV30 with TRBJ2-2; possibly TRBD1 for D (5 bases). Germline loops: CDR1 GTSNPN, CDR2 SVGIG (reference sequence). The CDR3 runs to 14 residues. Trimming took off 3 bases at V and 0 bases at J, with 8 bases between the two ends. CDR3 residues: CAWRLRANTGELFF. In DNA, the CDR3 is TGTGCCTGGAGGCTCAGGGCGAACACCGGGGAGCTGTTTTTT.

The chain recombines TRBV4-1 with TRBJ2-7; 8 bases are shared with TRBD1. Germline V lookup: CDR1 MGHRA, CDR2 YSYEKL. The CDR3 totals 16 residues. The V and J ends lost 0 bases and 4 bases, in that order; junction bases with no gene match: 8. Here the CDR3 reads CASSQDFRQGIYEQYF. DNA for the CDR3: TGCGCCAGCAGCCAAGATTTTAGACAGGGGATATACGAGCAGTACTTC.

The table lists this clone with a count of one. This chain joins TRBV5-6 and TRBJ2-5; D unresolved. CDR3 length equals 14 residues. Trimming took 0 bases from V and 1 from J, leaving 7 bases between them. Germline CDR1 reads SGHDT; CDR2 reads YYEEEE. CDR3 DNA sequence: TGTGCCAGCAGCTTGGGGTACGGCCAAGAGACCCAGTACTTC. Encoded protein: CASSLGYGQETQYF.

This sequence joins TRBV10-3 and TRBJ1-3; TRBD1 agrees at 7 bases. V lost 11 bases to trimming and J lost 0 bases; unmatched junction nucleotides: 4. The CDR3 runs 13 residues. Germline V CDR1 and CDR2: ENHRY, SYGVKD. This CDR3 reads CAARDSSGNTIYF. The DNA for the CDR3 is TGTGCCGCCAGGGACAGCTCTGGAAACACCATATATTTT.

This chain links TRBV2 with TRBJ1-6; TRBD1 agrees at 8 bases. The V gene's germline CDR1 is SNHLY and CDR2 FYNNEI. CDR3 size: 13 residues. J lost 7 bases, V lost 7 bases, and 3 bases had no gene match. The CDR3 region has the DNA TGTGCCAGCAATGGACAGGGAAATTCACCCCTCCACTTT. Amino acid sequence: CASNGQGNSPLHF.

This chain links TRBV7-9 with TRBJ2-3; 14 positions agree with TRBD2. The V and J ends lost 3 bases and 3 bases, in that order; junction bases with no gene match: 2. Germline V CDR1 and CDR2: SEHNR, FQNEAQ (reference sequence). The CDR3 length is 16 residues. The CDR3 region has the DNA TGTGCCAGCAGCTTGGGACTAGCGGGAGCAACAGATACGCAGTATTTT. Translated, it gives CASSLGLAGATDTQYF.

J is TRBJ1-2 and V is TRBV14, with TRBD1 as a possible D gene (6 bases). The germline CDR1 and CDR2 sequences are SGHDN and FVKESK. V shed 2 bases and J shed 5 bases, with 9 bases lying between them. The CDR3 totals 13 residues. For the CDR3, the DNA is TGTGCCAGCAGCCAAACAGGGCGGTATGGCTACACCTTC. Protein sequence: CASSQTGRYGYTF.

The chain links TRBV6-2 or TRBV6-3 to TRBJ2-1; D might be TRBD1 (5 bases). Per the germline V gene, CDR1 is MNHEY and CDR2 is SVGEGT. V shed 4 bases and J shed 1 base, with 17 bases lying between them. The CDR3 is made up of 17 amino acids. Written as DNA, the CDR3 is TGTGCCAGCAGTTTGGACACCTTGATTCCGTCCTACAATGAGCAGTTCTTC. Translating it yields CASSLDTLIPSYNEQFF.

This clone was recorded once. The V and J genes are TRBV10-3 and TRBJ2-3, with TRBD1 matching over 9 bases. After removal of 3 bases from V and 2 bases from J, the junction contained 9 bases not matched to a gene. This CDR3 contains 17 residues. The V gene's germline CDR1 is ENHRY and CDR2 SYGVKD. The DNA of the CDR3 is TGTGCCATCAGTGACCCCCGGGACAGGGCCTTCACAGATACGCAGTATTTT. The encoded protein is CAISDPRDRAFTDTQYF.

This rearrangement joins TRBV15 to TRBJ2-1; D may be TRBD2 (6 bases). CDR3 length equals 17 residues. Trimming pared 5 bases from V and 7 bases from J, leaving 24 bases between. Per germline, CDR1 LNHNV and CDR2 YYDKDF (reference sequence). The CDR3: CATSVFRLGREGNEQFF. In DNA form, the CDR3 reads TGTGCCACCAGCGTTTTTCGGTTAGGGCGGGAAGGGAATGAGCAGTTCTTC.

This chain joins TRBV28 and TRBJ1-5; TRBD1 matches 9 bases. V was clipped by 5 bases and J by 9 bases; unmatched bases: 5. CDR1 and CDR2 (germline): MDHEN, SYDVKM. This CDR3 is 13 amino acids long. The CDR3 is CASSPGTGLPQHF. Here the CDR3 DNA reads TGTGCCAGCAGTCCCGGGACAGGGTTGCCCCAGCATTTT.

CDR3 in amino acids: CATSRGPGLQFF. The CDR3 DNA sequence: TGTGCCACCAGCAGGGGGCCGGGACTCCAGTTCTTC. The V call is TRBV15, the J call TRBJ2-1, with D maybe TRBD2 (6 bases). The germline V gene encodes CDR1 LNHNV and CDR2 YYDKDF (reference sequence). This CDR3 spans 12 amino acids. V was pared by 3 bases and J by 13 bases, with 13 bases between.

This chain's CDR3 is CASSPLGEPYGYTF. CDR3 nucleotide sequence: TGTGCCAGCTCACCACTAGGAGAACCGTATGGCTACACCTTC. The J gene is TRBJ1-2, the V gene TRBV18; D is unclear. V was clipped by 1 base and J by 5 bases, with 11 bases between them. Per germline, CDR1 KGHSH and CDR2 LQKENI. CDR3 size: 14 residues. Full variable domain (missing parts from reference TRBV18 and TRBJ1-2): NAGVMQNPRHLVRRRGQEARLRCSPMKGHSHVYWYRQLPEEGLKFMVYLQKENIIDESGMPKERFSAEFPKEGPSILRIQQVVRGDSAAYFCASSPLGEPYGYTFGSGTRLTVV.

CDR3: CASDFTGAGELFF. CDR3 nucleotides: TGTGCCAGCGACTTCACAGGCGCCGGGGAGCTGTTTTTT. V is TRBV7-2 and J is TRBJ2-2; a weak D match, TRBD1 (5 bases). The germline gives CDR1 SGHTA, CDR2 FQGNSA. Between the trimmed V and J ends, which lost 8 bases and 6 bases, there was a span of 13 bases. CDR3 size: 13 residues.

J is TRBJ1-1 and V is TRBV7-6; 8 positions match TRBD1. Looked up from germline, CDR1 is SGHVS and CDR2 is FNYEAQ. This CDR3 contains 13 residues. Trimming took 1 base from V and 13 from J; bases not matched to a gene: 8. CDR3 sequence (DNA): TGTGCCAGCAGCTTAGGGGAGGACAGGGAATTTTTCTTT. It yields the protein CASSLGEDREFFF.

This sequence joins TRBV25-1 and TRBJ2-2; TRBD1 might be the D (5 bases). The CDR3 length is 15 residues. With 4 bases removed from V and 4 bases from J, the gap between germline ends came to 13 bases. CDR1 MGHDK and CDR2 SYGVNS come from the germline V gene. The DNA of the CDR3 is TGTGCCAGCAGTGGGAAGGGGAAAGTCACCGGGGAGCTGTTTTTT. This translates into CASSGKGKVTGELFF. The full variable domain, with the rest looked up from reference TRBV25-1 and TRBJ2-2, is EADIYQTPRYLVIGTGKKITLECSQTMGHDKMYWYQQDPGMELHLIHYSYGVNSTEKGDLSSESTVSRIRTEHFPLTLESARPSHTSQYLCASSGKGKVTGELFFGEGSRLTVL.